A single sample gave rise to the 26 T cell receptor beta chains below, sequenced in a study of neurological immune-mediated disorders. TCRdb redid the calling of the 5' RACE reads with MiXCR, one entry per CDR3 protein. The sample records under 80,000 distinct CDR3 sequences, under 10% being singletons. The sequenced sample consisted of PBMCs. These receptors came from a man aged 45-60 years in good health.

Many counts were recorded for this clonotype. This chain connects TRBV4-1 to TRBJ1-1, with 7 bases lining up with TRBD1. The CDR3 consists of 15 residues. In germline, CDR1 is MGHRA, CDR2 YSYEKL. After removal of 3 bases from V and 4 bases from J, the junction contained 8 bases not matched to a gene. CDR3 DNA: TGCGCCAGCAGCCACCCTCAGGGGGAGATCACTGAAGCTTTCTTT. Translated, it gives CASSHPQGEITEAFF.

Notes on this clonotype: A much larger clone differs from this one at a single base, so this may be a read error. The V call is TRBV7-9, the J call TRBJ2-3; D is possibly TRBD1 or TRBD2 (5 bases each). This CDR3 is 15 amino acids long. Germline V gene data show CDR1 as SEHNR and CDR2 as FQNEAQ (reference sequence). V dropped 5 bases and J dropped 4 bases, with 16 bases sitting between them. This CDR3 is CASSHFGASADTQYF. The CDR3 DNA reads TGTGCCAGCAGCCATTTCGGGGCAAGCGCAGATACGCAGTATTTT.

This clonotype was seen ten or more times. V usage is TRBV7-2 and J usage is TRBJ1-5; tentatively, D is TRBD1 (5 bases). The germline V gene has CDR1 SGHTA and CDR2 FQGNSA. This CDR3 is built from 16 residues. V was pared by 6 bases and J by 0 bases, with 15 bases between. CDR3 sequence reads: CASSLLGVYSNQPQHF. DNA of the CDR3: TGTGCCAGCAGTCTCCTAGGGGTTTATAGCAATCAGCCCCAGCATTTT.

Worth noting for this clonotype: Germline is not matched at one junction end, which may reflect a read error. The chain links TRBV10-3 to TRBJ2-7, with TRBD2 matching 9 bases. The CDR3 contains 15 residues. Germline V gene data show CDR1 as ENHRY and CDR2 as SYGVKD. DNA for the CDR3: TGTGCCATCTGTGAGTCACCTAGCGGGGTGTACGAGCAGTACTTC. As protein: CAICESPSGVYEQYF.

This clonotype was observed at least ten times. This chain connects TRBV4-2 to TRBJ2-1; 10 bases match TRBD2. V was pared by 4 bases and J by 7 bases, with 10 bases of the junction left unmatched. Germline loops: CDR1 LGHNA, CDR2 YNFKEQ. The CDR3 runs to 16 residues. Here the CDR3 DNA reads TGTGCCAGCAGCCCGACTGCAGCGGGAGGGGTAAATGAGCAGTTCTTC. Translation: CASSPTAAGGVNEQFF.

The table lists this clonotype with many counts. The J gene is TRBJ1-5, the V gene TRBV29-1, with 10 nucleotides matching TRBD1. Losses at the gene ends were 6 bases for V and 6 bases for J; bases not matched to a gene: 5. Per germline, CDR1 SQVTM and CDR2 ANQGSEA. The CDR3 sequence is 13 residues long. CDR3 coding DNA: TGCAGCGTGGGACAGGGGTGGACTCAGCCCCAGCATTTT. Residues: CSVGQGWTQPQHF.

The table lists this clonotype with a few counts. The chain joins TRBV20-1 to TRBJ1-4, with 8 bases matching TRBD1. V dropped 6 bases and J dropped 8; count of bases not matched to a gene: 8. The germline CDR1 and CDR2 sequences are DFQATT and SNEGSKA (reference sequence). This CDR3 spans 13 amino acids. CDR3 sequence reads: CSAEQGVGEKLFF. The CDR3 DNA reads TGCAGTGCGGAACAGGGGGTCGGGGAAAAACTGTTTTTT.

There are many counts of this clonotype. This chain connects TRBV5-6 to TRBJ1-6; perhaps TRBD1 as D (5 bases). V gave up 2 bases and J gave up 5 bases, with 14 bases separating them. The CDR3 totals 16 residues. Germline V CDR1 and CDR2: SGHDT, YYEEEE. CDR3 sequence: CASSLTRSRDNSPLHF. CDR3 DNA: TGTGCCAGCAGCTTAACAAGGTCCAGGGATAATTCACCCCTCCACTTT.

This clonotype was recorded many times. The chain employs TRBV29-1 and TRBJ2-2; D possibly uses TRBD1 or TRBD2 (5 bases each). The V gene lost 6 bases and the J gene lost 2 bases, with 13 bases spanning the gap. The germline V gene has CDR1 SQVTM and CDR2 ANQGSEA. The CDR3 totals 14 residues. The CDR3 loop is CSVQARGNTGELFF. The CDR3 nucleotides read TGCAGCGTCCAAGCCCGGGGCAACACCGGGGAGCTGTTTTTT.

This clonotype was detected many times. This chain uses TRBV12-3 or TRBV12-4 with TRBJ2-7, with no clear D. The CDR3 is 14 residues long. Deletions cut 6 bases from V and 0 bases from J, with 12 bases between. CDR3 sequence (DNA): TGTGCCAGCAGGACGGGCCACAGCTCCTACGAGCAGTACTTC. This codes for CASRTGHSSYEQYF.

This clonotype was seen repeatedly, ten times or more. The chain is built from TRBV2 and TRBJ1-6; tentatively, D is TRBD1 (5 bases). The CDR3 sequence is 13 residues long. Looked up from germline, CDR1 is SNHLY and CDR2 is FYNNEI. V was pared by 2 bases and J by 10 bases, with 9 bases between. Here the CDR3 reads CASSETGLSPLHF. The CDR3 region has the DNA TGTGCCAGCAGTGAAACAGGACTATCACCCCTCCACTTT.

This clonotype was seen many times. This rearrangement joins TRBV27 to TRBJ2-5, with D tentatively TRBD2 (5 bases). V lost 4 bases and J 0 bases, leaving 9 bases between the germline ends. Germline V lookup: CDR1 MNHEY, CDR2 SMNVEV (reference sequence). The CDR3 covers 14 residues. CDR3 amino acids: CASSYRGNQETQYF. CDR3 bases: TGTGCCAGCAGTTACCGGGGTAACCAAGAGACCCAGTACTTC.

The CDR3 is CASSSGTLNTEAFF. For the CDR3, the DNA is TGTGCCAGCAGCTCCGGGACGCTGAACACTGAAGCTTTCTTT. The rearrangement joins TRBV5-5 to TRBJ1-1, with D perhaps TRBD1 (5 bases). This CDR3 spans 14 amino acids. V gave up 3 bases and J gave up 0 bases, with 9 bases separating them. Germline V gives CDR1 SGHKS, CDR2 YYEKEE (reference sequence).

In its sample, this clonotype was seen many times. The chain carries TRBV28 and TRBJ1-1, with a weak D call TRBD1 (6 bases). The CDR3 length is 15 residues. Germline lookup yields CDR1 MDHEN and CDR2 SYDVKM. The V end was cut by 5 bases, the J end by 4 bases, with 17 bases between. The CDR3 reads CASSLDRKWATEAFF. Written as DNA, the CDR3 is TGTGCCAGCAGTCTCGACAGGAAATGGGCCACTGAAGCTTTCTTT.

This clonotype was seen repeatedly, ten times or more. The V call is TRBV19, the J call TRBJ2-5; TRBD1 matches 9 bases. This CDR3 is 15 amino acids long. In germline, CDR1 is LNHDA, CDR2 SQIVND (reference sequence). V was clipped by 6 bases and J by 2 bases; unmatched bases: 7. In nucleotides, the CDR3 is TGTGCCAGTAGACTACAGGGGGCAATACAAGAGACCCAGTACTTC. Translation gives CASRLQGAIQETQYF.

This clonotype occurred many times. The V call is TRBV27, the J call TRBJ1-4, with D hard to call. Trimming shortened V by 5 bases and J by 8 bases, and 18 bases separated the two germline ends. This CDR3 has 15 residues. Germline loops: CDR1 MNHEY, CDR2 SMNVEV (reference sequence). The CDR3 nucleotides read TGTGCCAGCAGTAAAAATTGGAAGGGAAGCGAAAAACTGTTTTTT. Translation: CASSKNWKGSEKLFF.

There are many counts of this clonotype. This chain links TRBV4-1 with TRBJ2-1, with 8 bases aligning to TRBD1. The CDR3 is made up of 15 amino acids. Per the germline V gene, CDR1 is MGHRA and CDR2 is YSYEKL. V lost 4 bases and J lost 5; bases outside the gene matches: 7. This CDR3 is CASSRGQGSNNEQFF. DNA of the CDR3: TGCGCCAGCAGCCGAGGACAGGGCTCGAACAATGAGCAGTTCTTC.

This clonotype was detected ten times or more. V usage is TRBV4-1 and J usage is TRBJ2-6; D uncertain. The CDR3 runs to 16 residues. V was cut by 1 base and J by 0 bases, with 7 bases left in between. From germline, CDR1 is MGHRA and CDR2 YSYEKL. The DNA of the CDR3 is TGCGCCAGCAGCCAAGGGCCGTCCTCTGGGGCCAACGTCCTGACTTTC. Translating it yields CASSQGPSSGANVLTF.

Only a few counts were recorded for this clonotype. The J gene is TRBJ2-3, the V gene TRBV4-2, with a weak D call TRBD1 (6 bases). This CDR3 spans 15 amino acids. V lost 1 base and J 7 bases, leaving 15 bases between the germline ends. CDR1 and CDR2 (germline): LGHNA, YNFKEQ. As DNA, the CDR3 is TGTGCCAGCAGCCAAGGTGCAGAGGGGGTGAATACGCAGTATTTT. Translated, it gives CASSQGAEGVNTQYF.

This clonotype was counted at least ten times. The chain is built from TRBV5-1 and TRBJ2-2; 9 bases align to TRBD1. This CDR3 spans 15 amino acids. Trimming at V came to 6 bases and at J to 1 base, leaving 4 bases not matched to a gene. The germline gives CDR1 SGHRS, CDR2 YFSETQ. CDR3 coding DNA: TGCGCCAGCAACAACAGGGGGCAGAACACCGGGGAGCTGTTTTTT. This codes for CASNNRGQNTGELFF.

This clonotype was observed at least ten times. The chain joins TRBV27 to TRBJ2-1, with D hard to call. The CDR3 totals 15 residues. Trimming took 7 bases from V and 6 from J, leaving 19 bases between them. Per the germline V gene, CDR1 is MNHEY and CDR2 is SMNVEV (reference sequence). In DNA, the CDR3 is TGTGCCAGCAAATCCCTGGCAGGAACTGGCAATGAGCAGTTCTTC. Amino acid sequence: CASKSLAGTGNEQFF.

This clonotype was counted at least ten times. This chain links TRBV6-5 with TRBJ2-6, with TRBD1 matching 11 bases. V was pared by 5 bases and J by 1 base, with 7 bases of the junction left unmatched. Germline V gene data show CDR1 as MNHEY and CDR2 as SVGAGI. The CDR3 runs to 18 residues. DNA for the CDR3: TGTGCCAGCAGTGGCCGGGACAGGGGGAAGTCTGGGGCCAACGTCCTGACTTTC. This gives the protein CASSGRDRGKSGANVLTF.

This clonotype was counted at least ten times. The V call is TRBV5-6, the J call TRBJ2-5, with D hard to call. From germline, CDR1 is SGHDT and CDR2 YYEEEE. This CDR3 contains 15 residues. The V end lost 4 bases, the J end lost 5 bases, and 18 bases lay between the germline ends. The CDR3 is CASSSYRAVRETQYF. Written as DNA, the CDR3 is TGTGCCAGCAGCAGCTACCGGGCCGTGCGTGAGACCCAGTACTTC.

This clonotype has ten or more counts. The V and J genes are TRBV12-3 or TRBV12-4 and TRBJ2-7; D may be TRBD1 (6 bases). The CDR3 is 14 amino acids. With 6 bases removed from V and 3 bases from J, the gap between germline ends came to 15 bases. The DNA for the CDR3 is TGTGCCAGCAGCCGCACAGGGAATAACTACGAGCAGTACTTC. This encodes CASSRTGNNYEQYF.

This clonotype was seen repeatedly, ten times or more. The V gene is TRBV28, the J gene TRBJ2-7; 9 positions agree with TRBD1. The germline V gene encodes CDR1 MDHEN and CDR2 SYDVKM. CDR3 length equals 14 residues. V was pared by 10 bases and J by 1 base, with 8 bases of the junction left unmatched. The CDR3 here is CATVTGGASYEQYF. CDR3 DNA: TGTGCCACCGTTACAGGGGGCGCTTCCTACGAGCAGTACTTC. The variable domain in full, with the rest retrieved from reference TRBV28 and TRBJ2-7, is DVKVTQSSRYLVKRTGEKVFLECVQDMDHENMFWYRQDPGLGLRLIYFSYDVKMKEKGDIPEGYSVSREKKERFSLILESASTNQTSMYLCATVTGGASYEQYFGPGTRLTVT.

V gene TRBV27 combines with J gene TRBJ2-2; D may be TRBD2 (5 bases). The germline gives CDR1 MNHEY, CDR2 SMNVEV (reference sequence). V gave up 5 bases and J gave up 6 bases, with 16 bases separating them. The CDR3 is 15 amino acids. The CDR3 reads CASSPSVGGSGELFF. In DNA, the CDR3 is TGTGCCAGCAGTCCAAGTGTTGGAGGATCCGGGGAGCTGTTTTTT.